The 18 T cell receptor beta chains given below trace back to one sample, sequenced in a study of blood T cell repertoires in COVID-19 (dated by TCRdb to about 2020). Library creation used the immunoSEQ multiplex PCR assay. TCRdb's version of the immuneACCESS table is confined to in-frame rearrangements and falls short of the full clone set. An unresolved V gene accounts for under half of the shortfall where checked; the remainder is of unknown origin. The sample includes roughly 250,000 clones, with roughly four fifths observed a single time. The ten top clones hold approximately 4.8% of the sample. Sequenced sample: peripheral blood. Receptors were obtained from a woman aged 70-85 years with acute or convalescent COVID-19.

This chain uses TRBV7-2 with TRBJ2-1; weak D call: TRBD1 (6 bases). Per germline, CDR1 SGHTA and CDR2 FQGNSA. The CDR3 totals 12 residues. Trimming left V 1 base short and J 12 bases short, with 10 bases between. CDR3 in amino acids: CASSLGGQPQFF. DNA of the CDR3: TGTGCCAGCAGCTTAGGTGGACAGCCGCAGTTCTTC.

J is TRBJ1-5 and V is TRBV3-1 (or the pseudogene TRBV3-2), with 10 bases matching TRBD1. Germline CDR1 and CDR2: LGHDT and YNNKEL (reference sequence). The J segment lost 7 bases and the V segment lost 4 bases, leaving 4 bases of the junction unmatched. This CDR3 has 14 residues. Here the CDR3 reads CASSRGTGVQPQHF. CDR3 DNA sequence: TGTGCCAGCAGCCGAGGGACAGGGGTCCAGCCCCAGCATTTT.

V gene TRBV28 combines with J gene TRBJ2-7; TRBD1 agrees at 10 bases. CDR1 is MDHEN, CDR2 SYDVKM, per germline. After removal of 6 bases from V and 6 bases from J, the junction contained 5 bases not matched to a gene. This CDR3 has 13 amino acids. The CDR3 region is CASRDRGLGEQYF. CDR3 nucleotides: TGTGCCAGCAGAGACAGGGGGCTGGGCGAGCAGTACTTC.

This CDR3 is CASSVDRGLNGYTF. CDR3 bases: TGTGCCAGCAGCGTAGACAGGGGGCTAAATGGCTACACCTTC. V is TRBV9 and J is TRBJ1-2; 9 bases fit TRBD1. Germline lookup yields CDR1 SGDLS and CDR2 YYNGEE. The CDR3 sequence is 14 residues long. J gave up 6 bases and V 0 bases, and 3 bases lay outside the gene matches.

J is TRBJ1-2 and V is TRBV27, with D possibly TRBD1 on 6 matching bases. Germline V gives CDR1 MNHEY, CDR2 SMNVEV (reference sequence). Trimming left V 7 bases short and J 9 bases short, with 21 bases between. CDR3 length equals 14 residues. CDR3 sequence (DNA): TGTGCCAGCACCTCAGGGGAGGGGACTAGGAGCTACACCTTC. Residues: CASTSGEGTRSYTF.

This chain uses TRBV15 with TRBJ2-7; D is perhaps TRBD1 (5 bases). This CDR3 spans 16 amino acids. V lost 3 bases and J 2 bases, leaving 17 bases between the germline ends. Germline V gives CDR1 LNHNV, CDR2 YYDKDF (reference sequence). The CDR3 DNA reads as TGTGCCACCAGCAGGGACACCGGAGCTGGGGCCTACGAGCAGTACTTC. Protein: CATSRDTGAGAYEQYF.

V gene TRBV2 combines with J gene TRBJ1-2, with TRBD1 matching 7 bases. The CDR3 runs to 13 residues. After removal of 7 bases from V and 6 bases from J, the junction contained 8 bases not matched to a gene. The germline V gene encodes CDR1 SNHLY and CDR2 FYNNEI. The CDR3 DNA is TGTGCCAGCATCATAGAACAGGGGCATGGCTACACCTTC. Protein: CASIIEQGHGYTF.

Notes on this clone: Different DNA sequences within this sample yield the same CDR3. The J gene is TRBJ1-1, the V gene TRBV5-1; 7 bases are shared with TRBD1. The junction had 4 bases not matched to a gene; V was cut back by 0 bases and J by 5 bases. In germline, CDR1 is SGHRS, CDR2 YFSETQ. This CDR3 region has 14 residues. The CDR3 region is CASSLGQGVTEAFF. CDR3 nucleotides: TGCGCCAGCAGCTTGGGCCAGGGGGTAACTGAAGCTTTCTTT.

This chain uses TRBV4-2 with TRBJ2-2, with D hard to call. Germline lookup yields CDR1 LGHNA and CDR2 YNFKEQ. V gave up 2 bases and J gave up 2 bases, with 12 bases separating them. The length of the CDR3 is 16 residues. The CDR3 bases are TGTGCCAGCAGCCAAATCGCGGCGGATAACACCGGGGAGCTGTTTTTT. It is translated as CASSQIAADNTGELFF.

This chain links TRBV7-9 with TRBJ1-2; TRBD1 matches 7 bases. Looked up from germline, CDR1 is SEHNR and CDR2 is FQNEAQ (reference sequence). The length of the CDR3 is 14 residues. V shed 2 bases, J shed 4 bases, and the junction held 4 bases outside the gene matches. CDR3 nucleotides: TGTGCCAGCAGCTTACGAGGGGGCATCTATGGCTACACCTTC. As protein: CASSLRGGIYGYTF.

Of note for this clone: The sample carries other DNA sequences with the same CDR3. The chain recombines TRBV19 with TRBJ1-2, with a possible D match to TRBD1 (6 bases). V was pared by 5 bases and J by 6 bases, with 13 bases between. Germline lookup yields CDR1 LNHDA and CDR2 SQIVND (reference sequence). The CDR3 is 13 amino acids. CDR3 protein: CASSGPGQDGYTF. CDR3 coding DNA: TGTGCCAGTAGTGGGCCGGGACAAGATGGCTACACCTTC.

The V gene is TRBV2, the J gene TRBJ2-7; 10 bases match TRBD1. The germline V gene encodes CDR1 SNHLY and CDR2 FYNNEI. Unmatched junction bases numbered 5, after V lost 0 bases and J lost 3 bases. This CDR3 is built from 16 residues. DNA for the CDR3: TGTGCCAGCAGTGAAGCGCGACAGGGGGCTTTCTACGAGCAGTACTTC. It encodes CASSEARQGAFYEQYF.

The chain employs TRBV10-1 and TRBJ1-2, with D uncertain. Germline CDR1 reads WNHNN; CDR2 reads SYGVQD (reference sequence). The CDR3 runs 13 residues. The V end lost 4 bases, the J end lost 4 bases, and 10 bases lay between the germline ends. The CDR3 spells CASSGGEIYGYTF. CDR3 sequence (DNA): TGCGCCAGCAGTGGCGGAGAAATCTATGGCTACACCTTC.

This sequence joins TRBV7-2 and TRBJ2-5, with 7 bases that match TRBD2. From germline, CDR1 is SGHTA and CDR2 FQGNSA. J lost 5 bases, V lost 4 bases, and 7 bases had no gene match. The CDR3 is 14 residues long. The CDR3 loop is CASSSWTSRETQYF. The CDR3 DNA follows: TGTGCCAGCAGCTCTTGGACTAGTAGGGAGACCCAGTACTTC.

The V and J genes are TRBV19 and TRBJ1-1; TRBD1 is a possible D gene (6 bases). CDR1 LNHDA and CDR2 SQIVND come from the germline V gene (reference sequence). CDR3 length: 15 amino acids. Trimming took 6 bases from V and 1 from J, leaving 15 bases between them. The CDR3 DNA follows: TGTGCCAGTAGGCCACAGGGTGTCTCGAACACTGAAGCTTTCTTT. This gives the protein CASRPQGVSNTEAFF.

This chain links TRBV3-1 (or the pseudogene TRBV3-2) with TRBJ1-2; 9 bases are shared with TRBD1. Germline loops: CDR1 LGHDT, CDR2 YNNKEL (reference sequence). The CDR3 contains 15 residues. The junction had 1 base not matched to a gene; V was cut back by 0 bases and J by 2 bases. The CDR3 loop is CASSQDGTGNYGYTF. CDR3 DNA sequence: TGTGCCAGCAGCCAAGATGGGACAGGGAACTATGGCTACACCTTC.

The CDR3 nucleotides are TGTGCCAGTAGTGTGACAGGGCGCGGTTCTAGCTCACCCCTCCACTTT. Translating it yields CASSVTGRGSSSPLHF. V usage is TRBV19 and J usage is TRBJ1-6, with 7 bases aligning to TRBD1. The CDR3 length is 16 residues. Looked up from germline, CDR1 is LNHDA and CDR2 is SQIVND (reference sequence). V lost 5 bases, J lost 10 bases, and 14 bases stayed unmatched.

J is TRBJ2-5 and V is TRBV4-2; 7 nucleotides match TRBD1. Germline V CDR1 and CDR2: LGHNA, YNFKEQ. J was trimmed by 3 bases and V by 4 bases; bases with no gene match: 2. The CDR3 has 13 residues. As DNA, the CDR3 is TGTGCCAGCAGCCCAGGGACAGAAGAGACCCAGTACTTC. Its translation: CASSPGTEETQYF.